This is a list of T cell receptor beta chains from one sample in a study of shared clonotypes between healthy human individuals. The table came from immunoSEQ multiplex PCR; TCRdb's copy has only in-frame clones and leaves some out. The data show more than 1 million clones, about 80% seen once. Sequencing input: memory CD4+ T cells from PBMCs. The receptors were sampled from a man between 18 and 35 years old in good health. Some clones in this sample may be carry-over from other donors' samples. CDR3s include the opening cysteine and the closing phenylalanine or tryptophan. D genes are given only for firm matches. A clone size is listed for some rows: how often the clone was seen (once, few, many), or a class if it is expanded.

cdr3_nt cdr3_aa d_call j_call clone_size v_call
TGTGCCAGCAGTTTAGGAGGGGCCGGGGGCGAGCAGTACTTC CASSLGGAGGEQYF NA TRBJ2-7 NA TRBV28
TGCAGCCCGGTACAGGGGGTAGCGTCCCAGCCCCAGCATTTT CSPVQGVASQPQHF TRBD1 TRBJ1-5 NA TRBV29-1
TGCAGTGCTGAGCACTACGAGCAGTACTTC CSAEHYEQYF NA TRBJ2-7 NA TRBV20-1
TGTGCCACCAGCAGAACAGGGTCCCTCGGAGCTTTCTTT CATSRTGSLGAFF NA TRBJ1-1 NA TRBV15
TGTGCCAGCAAGGTGGGACTAGCGTTCGATGAGCAGTTCTTC CASKVGLAFDEQFF TRBD2 TRBJ2-1 NA TRBV6-1
TGCGCCAGCAGTTCCTCCCCGAAAGAAAGGGGCCCCAACTATGGCTACACCTTC CASSSSPKERGPNYGYTF NA TRBJ1-2 NA TRBV10-1
TGTGCCAGCAGCTTTGGGGGTGTGGATTCCGTTCAGCCCCAGCATTTT CASSFGGVDSVQPQHF NA TRBJ1-5 NA TRBV7-9
TGTGCCAGCAGTGAAGCATGGGGCTCCACTGAAGCTTTCTTT CASSEAWGSTEAFF NA TRBJ1-1 NA TRBV6-4
TGTGCCAGCAGCATACGAGACGGCAAAGGTCCCTACAATGAGCAGTTCTTC CASSIRDGKGPYNEQFF NA TRBJ2-1 NA TRBV28
TGTGCCAGCAGCTTAGACTCCCCGGGGGTCCAAGAGACCCAGTACTTC CASSLDSPGVQETQYF NA TRBJ2-5 once TRBV9
TGTGCCAGCAGATCCGAGTTCTTAACAGGGGGCGCCGGTGGCTACACCTTC CASRSEFLTGGAGGYTF TRBD1 TRBJ1-2 NA TRBV7-9
TGTGCCAGCAGCTACGCGGGACAGGCAACGGAAAAACTGTTTTTT CASSYAGQATEKLFF TRBD1 TRBJ1-4 NA TRBV7-9
TGTGCCAGCAGCTTGGCACAGGGGAGCACAGATACGCAGTATTTT CASSLAQGSTDTQYF TRBD1 TRBJ2-3 NA TRBV5-4
TGTGCCAGCAGTTACTCGGAGGGACCTACTTATGGCTACACCTTC CASSYSEGPTYGYTF NA TRBJ1-2 few TRBV6-5
TGTGCCAGCAGCTCCTTGGGCGGGGGAAGGACCGGGGAGCTGTTTTTT CASSSLGGGRTGELFF TRBD2 TRBJ2-2 NA TRBV7-3
TGTGCCAGCAGCCCGGGACAAAACTATGGCTACACCTTC CASSPGQNYGYTF NA TRBJ1-2 NA TRBV6-4
TGTGCCAGCAGTGAATCGGGTTGGGGGACCGGGGAGCTGTTTTTT CASSESGWGTGELFF NA TRBJ2-2 NA TRBV2
TGTGCCAGCAGCACCCAGGGGGCGCGGGCCAAAAACATTCAGTACTTC CASSTQGARAKNIQYF TRBD1 TRBJ2-4 NA TRBV7-9
TGTGCCAGCAGCCCCGGGGGGGACAGCCAAGAGACCCAGTACTTC CASSPGGDSQETQYF NA TRBJ2-5 NA TRBV2
TGTGCCAGTAGTGGAGACAGGGGCTACTACAATGAGCAGTTCTTC CASSGDRGYYNEQFF TRBD1 TRBJ2-1 few TRBV19
TGTGCCAGCAGCTGGGACAGGAGCTCCTACAATGAGCAGTTCTTC CASSWDRSSYNEQFF TRBD1 TRBJ2-1 NA TRBV7-2
TGTGCCAGCAGCCCATCCCGGCGAGGGGAGTTTGGAGGTGGGAACACCGGGGAGCTGTTTTTT CASSPSRRGEFGGGNTGELFF NA TRBJ2-2 NA TRBV28
TGTGCCAGCTCACCATACGGCTCGGCTAACTATGGCTACACCTTC CASSPYGSANYGYTF NA TRBJ1-2 NA TRBV18
TGTGCCAGCAGTTTGGGTAGAGTTCTCGAGCAGTACTTC CASSLGRVLEQYF NA TRBJ2-7 NA TRBV27
TGTGCCAGCAGTTCACTACGACAGGGAACCACCGGGGAGCTGTTTTTT CASSSLRQGTTGELFF TRBD1 TRBJ2-2 NA TRBV28
TGCGCCAGCAGCGAAGGGCCCGGCACAGATACGCAGTATTTT CASSEGPGTDTQYF NA TRBJ2-3 NA TRBV5-1
TGCAGCTTCAGCAGGGGGGACTCATCTGGGGCCAACGTCCTGACTTTC CSFSRGDSSGANVLTF NA TRBJ2-6 NA TRBV29-1
TGCGCCAGCAGCCTAGGGACAGGAGATAACACCGGGGAGCTGTTTTTT CASSLGTGDNTGELFF TRBD1 TRBJ2-2 few TRBV5-1
TGCGCCAGCAGCCAAAGATTGAACACTGAAGCTTTCTTT CASSQRLNTEAFF NA TRBJ1-1 few TRBV4-1
TGTGCCAGCAGTTCCAAGGGACAGGGGACCTATGGCTACACCTTC CASSSKGQGTYGYTF TRBD1 TRBJ1-2 few TRBV27
TGTGCCAGCAGCTCAAGGACTAGCGGGGGCACCGGGGAGCTGTTTTTT CASSSRTSGGTGELFF TRBD2 TRBJ2-2 NA TRBV11-2
TGTGCCAGCTCACCGTCGAGCGGGAGGGCCACAGATACGCAGTATTTT CASSPSSGRATDTQYF TRBD2 TRBJ2-3 once TRBV18
TGTGCCAGCTCACCACGACTCGGGGGGGTGGGAGACACTGAAGCTTTCTTT CASSPRLGGVGDTEAFF NA TRBJ1-1 NA TRBV18
TGCAGCGTTGGATATGGGTTCAATGAGCAGTTCTTC CSVGYGFNEQFF NA TRBJ2-1 NA TRBV29-1
TGTGCCAGCATATCGTGGTCAGGGGGCCAAACTAACTATGGCTACACCTTC CASISWSGGQTNYGYTF TRBD1 TRBJ1-2 NA TRBV28
TGCAGTGCCCGTTTGGCGGGACAGTTCTTC CSARLAGQFF NA TRBJ2-1 NA TRBV20-1
TGTGCCAGCAGCCAACCGGGGGAAAACATTCAGTACTTC CASSQPGENIQYF NA TRBJ2-4 NA TRBV4-2
TGCAGCGTTGGATCAGGGTGGACTGAAGCTTTCTTT CSVGSGWTEAFF NA TRBJ1-1 NA TRBV29-1
TGTGCCAGCAGTGGCCAGACTAGCGGTAACTACAATGAGCAGTTCTTC CASSGQTSGNYNEQFF TRBD2 TRBJ2-1 NA TRBV6-1
TGTGCCAGCAGTAGGGGACTAGCGGAGGCCCGCGAGCAGTACTTC CASSRGLAEAREQYF TRBD2 TRBJ2-7 NA TRBV7-2
TGTGCCAGCAGCCAGAACAGTAGGGCCGGGGAGCTGTTTTTT CASSQNSRAGELFF NA TRBJ2-2 few TRBV7-8
TGTGCCACCAGCAGAGATCCCAGGGATACCGAGCAGTACTTC CATSRDPRDTEQYF NA TRBJ2-7 NA TRBV15
TGTGCCAGCAGCCCGAGAACGGGACCGAAGTTCTCTGGAAACACCATATATTTT CASSPRTGPKFSGNTIYF NA TRBJ1-3 NA TRBV9
TGTGCCAGTGTGGACAGGGGCGCTAGCACAGATACGCAGTATTTT CASVDRGASTDTQYF TRBD1 TRBJ2-3 once TRBV19
TGTGCCAGCTCACCGACTAGCGGGACCACAGATACGCAGTATTTT CASSPTSGTTDTQYF TRBD2 TRBJ2-3 NA TRBV18
TGTGCCAGCAGCTCAGGACAGAGCGCTCCTAACTATGGCTACACCTTC CASSSGQSAPNYGYTF NA TRBJ1-2 once TRBV5-4
TGTGCCAGCAGCTTGCCGGGAAACTATGGCTACACCTTC CASSLPGNYGYTF NA TRBJ1-2 NA TRBV5-5
TGTGCCAGCAGTCGGACTCTCGGACCCTACGAGCAGTACTTC CASSRTLGPYEQYF NA TRBJ2-7 once TRBV27
TGTGCCAGTAGTATAAATCCGGGAGGGCCCTACGAGCAGTACTTC CASSINPGGPYEQYF TRBD2 TRBJ2-7 once TRBV19
TGTGCCAGCAGCTCTTCCTGGAGCTCTGGAAACACCATATATTTT CASSSSWSSGNTIYF NA TRBJ1-3 NA TRBV7-9
TGTGCCAGCTCACCATCGGGGACCCCGAGGGACACCATATATTTT CASSPSGTPRDTIYF NA TRBJ1-3 once TRBV18
TGTGCCAGCAGCTTAGCGCAGGACAGGCAATACTTC CASSLAQDRQYF TRBD1 TRBJ2-5 NA TRBV7-9
TGTGCCACCAGCGGTAAAGGGCTGGGGGAAAAACTGTTTTTT CATSGKGLGEKLFF NA TRBJ1-4 NA TRBV15
TGTGCCAGCAGCACTCACAATGAGCAGTTCTTC CASSTHNEQFF NA TRBJ2-1 NA TRBV9
TGTGCCAGCAGTTTAAGGTCATCAGGGGGGAATCAGCCCCAGCATTTT CASSLRSSGGNQPQHF TRBD1 TRBJ1-5 once TRBV27